These 10 T cell receptor beta chains were sequenced from one sample in a study of cytomegalovirus exposure and HLA in healthy donors. Researchers ran the PCR with 60 Vbeta and 13 Jbeta primers. Repertoires were generated with immunoSEQ multiplex PCR, while TCRdb's copy carries only in-frame clones and drops some. The sample consists of about 150,000 clones, around 79% of them appearing once. Sequencing input: PBMCs. The receptor source for this set is a male donor in good health and CMV-seronegative.

J is TRBJ1-1 and V is TRBV5-5; tentatively, D is TRBD1 (6 bases). The CDR3 is 16 residues long. Per the germline V gene, CDR1 is SGHKS and CDR2 is YYEKEE (reference sequence). The V end lost 3 bases, the J end lost 2 bases, and 17 bases lay between the germline ends. CDR3 residues: CASSSLSTGLNTEAFF. The CDR3 DNA reads as TGTGCCAGCAGCTCCCTATCTACAGGGTTAAACACTGAAGCTTTCTTT. Using reference TRBV5-5 and TRBJ1-1 for the parts outside the CDR3, the full variable domain is DAGVTQSPTHLIKTRGQQVTLRCSPISGHKSVSWYQQVLGQGPQFIFQYYEKEERGRGNFPDRFSARQFPNYSSELNVNALLLGDSALYLCASSSLSTGLNTEAFFGQGTRLTVV.

The chain couples TRBV6-5 to TRBJ2-7, with a tentative D call TRBD1 (6 bases). The CDR3 extends over 14 amino acids. Germline V gene sequence: CDR1 MNHEY, CDR2 SVGAGI. V lost 5 bases and J 4 bases, leaving 15 bases between the germline ends. The CDR3 is CASSKRRDIYEQYF. The CDR3 DNA follows: TGTGCCAGCAGTAAGAGACGGGACATTTACGAGCAGTACTTC.

CDR3 amino acids: CASSQAGGEQYF. The DNA for the CDR3 is TGCGCCAGCAGCCAAGCAGGGGGCGAGCAGTACTTC. The chain uses TRBV4-1 and TRBJ2-7; TRBD1 matches 7 bases. CDR1 is MGHRA and CDR2 is YSYEKL in the germline V gene. The CDR3 contains 12 residues. V was clipped by 1 base and J by 6 bases; unmatched bases: 0.

This rearrangement joins TRBV11-2 to TRBJ2-1, with D maybe TRBD1 (7 bases). The CDR3 is 16 amino acids. Trimming left V 4 bases short and J 0 bases short, with 13 bases between. Per the germline V gene, CDR1 is SGHAT and CDR2 is FQNNGV. As DNA, the CDR3 is TGTGCCAGCAGCTCGCGGGACAGAAGCTCCTACAATGAGCAGTTCTTC. Translation: CASSSRDRSSYNEQFF.

The chain couples TRBV6-1 to TRBJ1-5, with 8 bases matching TRBD1. Unmatched junction bases numbered 5, after V lost 4 bases and J lost 6 bases. CDR3 length: 14 amino acids. Germline values: CDR1 MNHNS, CDR2 SASEGT. The CDR3 is CASSGGGQAQPQHF. The DNA for the CDR3 is TGTGCCAGCAGTGGTGGGGGACAGGCTCAGCCCCAGCATTTT.

This CDR3 reads CASSWTNEQYF. The CDR3, as DNA: TGTGCCAGCAGTTGGACAAACGAGCAGTACTTC. The chain employs TRBV2 and TRBJ2-7, with D possibly being TRBD1 (5 bases). Trimming pared 5 bases from V and 5 bases from J, leaving 7 bases between. The CDR3 runs to 11 residues. Per germline, CDR1 SNHLY and CDR2 FYNNEI.

This clone has a handful of counts. The DNA of the CDR3 is TGTGCCAGCAGCGTAGCTTGGGCGACGACTGAAGCTTTCTTT. Amino acids: CASSVAWATTEAFF. This chain uses TRBV9 with TRBJ1-1, with D hard to call. The length of the CDR3 is 14 residues. V lost 0 bases to trimming and J lost 5 bases, with 11 bases between them. Germline-derived CDR1 and CDR2 are SGDLS and YYNGEE.

CDR3 region: CASTLRDRGDYGYTF. The CDR3 DNA reads as TGTGCCAGCACCCTTAGGGACAGGGGGGACTATGGCTACACCTTC. V gene TRBV21-1 combines with J gene TRBJ1-2; the table's TRBD1 call for D was not verified on the DNA. TRBV21-1 has pseudogene status. This CDR3 comprises 15 residues.

The chain has TRBV9 and TRBJ1-3; 8 bases match TRBD1. J lost 0 bases, V lost 0 bases, and 2 bases had no gene match. The CDR3 totals 16 residues. Germline lookup yields CDR1 SGDLS and CDR2 YYNGEE. The CDR3 DNA is TGTGCCAGCAGCGTAGAGGGACAGGCCTCTGGAAACACCATATATTTT. This sequence encodes CASSVEGQASGNTIYF.

This clone was seen a handful of times. The rearrangement joins TRBV21-1 to TRBJ2-7; TRBD2 is the table's D call and was not checked against the DNA. TRBV21-1 is a listed pseudogene. This CDR3 spans 13 amino acids. The DNA of the CDR3 is TGTGCCAGCCTAGGGACTAGCCTGAGGGAGCAGTACTTC. Its translation is CASLGTSLREQYF.